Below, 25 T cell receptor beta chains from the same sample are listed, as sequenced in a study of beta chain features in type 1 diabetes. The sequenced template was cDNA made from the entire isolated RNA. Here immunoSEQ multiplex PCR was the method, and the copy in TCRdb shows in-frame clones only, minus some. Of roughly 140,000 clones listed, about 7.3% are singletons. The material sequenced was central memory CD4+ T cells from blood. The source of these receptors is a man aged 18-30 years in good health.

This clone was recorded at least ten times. The CDR3 protein is CASGLVRRDSGPHYSGYTF. CDR3 nucleotide sequence: TGTGCTAGTGGTTTGGTACGTAGGGACAGTGGCCCGCACTATTCTGGCTACACCTTC. V and J are TRBV12-5 and TRBJ1-2; 7 bases match TRBD1. The V gene's germline CDR1 is LGHNT and CDR2 FRNRAP. Trimming at V came to 0 bases and at J to 7 bases, leaving 20 bases not matched to a gene. The CDR3 consists of 19 residues. Supplemented by reference TRBV12-5 and TRBJ1-2, the full variable domain reads DARVTQTPRHKVTEMGQEVTMRCQPILGHNTVFWYRQTMMQGLELLAYFRNRAPLDDSGMPKDRFSAEMPDATLATLKIQPSEPRDSAVYFCASGLVRRDSGPHYSGYTFGSGTRLTVV.

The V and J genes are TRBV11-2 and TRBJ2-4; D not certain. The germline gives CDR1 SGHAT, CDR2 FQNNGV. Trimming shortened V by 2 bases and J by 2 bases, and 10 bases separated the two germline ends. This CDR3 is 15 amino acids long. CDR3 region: CASSLSAGTKNIQYF. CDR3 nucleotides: TGTGCCAGCAGCTTATCCGCAGGAACCAAAAACATTCAGTACTTC.

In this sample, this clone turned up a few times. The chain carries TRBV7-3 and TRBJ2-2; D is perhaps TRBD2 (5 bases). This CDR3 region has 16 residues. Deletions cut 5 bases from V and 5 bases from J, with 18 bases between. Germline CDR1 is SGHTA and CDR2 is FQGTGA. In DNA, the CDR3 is TGTGCCAGCAGCGCAGCGGCAGACCTCAGGACCGGGGAGCTGTTTTTT. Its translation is CASSAAADLRTGELFF. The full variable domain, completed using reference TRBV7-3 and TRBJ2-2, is GAGVSQTPSNKVTEKGKYVELRCDPISGHTALYWYRQSLGQGPEFLIYFQGTGAADDSGLPNDRFFAVRPEGSVSTLKIQRTERGDSAVYLCASSAAADLRTGELFFGEGSRLTVL.

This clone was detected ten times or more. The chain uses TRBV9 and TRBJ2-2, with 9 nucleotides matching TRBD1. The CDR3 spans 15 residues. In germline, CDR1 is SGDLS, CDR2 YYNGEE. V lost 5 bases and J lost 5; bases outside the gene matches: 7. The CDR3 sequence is CASSGRQGVTGELFF. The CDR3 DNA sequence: TGTGCCAGCAGTGGGAGACAGGGGGTAACCGGGGAGCTGTTTTTT.

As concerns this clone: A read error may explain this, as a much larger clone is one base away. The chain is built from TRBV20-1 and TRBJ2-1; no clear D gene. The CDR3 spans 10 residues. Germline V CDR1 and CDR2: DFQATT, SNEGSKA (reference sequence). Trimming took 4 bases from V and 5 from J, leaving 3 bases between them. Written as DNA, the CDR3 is TGCAGTGCTATCGACAATGAGCAGTTCTTC. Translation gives CSAIDNEQFF.

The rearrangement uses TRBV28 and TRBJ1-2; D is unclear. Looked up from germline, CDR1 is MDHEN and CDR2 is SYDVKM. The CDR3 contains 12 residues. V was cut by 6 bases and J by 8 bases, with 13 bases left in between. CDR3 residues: CASSLKPWGYTF. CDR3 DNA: TGTGCCAGCAGCCTTAAGCCCTGGGGCTACACCTTC.

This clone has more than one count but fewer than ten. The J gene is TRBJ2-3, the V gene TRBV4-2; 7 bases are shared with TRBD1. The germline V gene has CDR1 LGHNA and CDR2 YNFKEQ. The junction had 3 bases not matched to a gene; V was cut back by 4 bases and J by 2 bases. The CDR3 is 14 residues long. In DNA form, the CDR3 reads TGTGCCAGCAGCCGAGGGGGCACCACAGATACGCAGTATTTT. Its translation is CASSRGGTTDTQYF.

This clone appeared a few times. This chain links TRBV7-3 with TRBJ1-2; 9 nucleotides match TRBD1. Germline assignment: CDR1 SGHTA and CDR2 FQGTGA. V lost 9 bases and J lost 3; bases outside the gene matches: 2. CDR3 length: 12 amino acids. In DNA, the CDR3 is TGTGCCAGGCGGGACAGGGACTATGGCTACACCTTC. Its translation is CARRDRDYGYTF.

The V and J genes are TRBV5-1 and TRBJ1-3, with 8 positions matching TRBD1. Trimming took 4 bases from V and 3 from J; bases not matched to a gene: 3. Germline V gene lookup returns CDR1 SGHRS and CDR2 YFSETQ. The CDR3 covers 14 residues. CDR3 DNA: TGCGCCAGCAGCGCAGGGGGCGGTGGAAACACCATATATTTT. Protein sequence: CASSAGGGGNTIYF.

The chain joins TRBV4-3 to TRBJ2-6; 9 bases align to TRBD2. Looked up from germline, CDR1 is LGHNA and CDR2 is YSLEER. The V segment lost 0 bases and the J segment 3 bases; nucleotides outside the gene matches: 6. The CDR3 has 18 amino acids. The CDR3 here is CASSQDRGGGFGANVLTF. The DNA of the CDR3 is TGCGCCAGCAGCCAAGATCGCGGGGGGGGCTTTGGGGCCAACGTCCTGACTTTC.

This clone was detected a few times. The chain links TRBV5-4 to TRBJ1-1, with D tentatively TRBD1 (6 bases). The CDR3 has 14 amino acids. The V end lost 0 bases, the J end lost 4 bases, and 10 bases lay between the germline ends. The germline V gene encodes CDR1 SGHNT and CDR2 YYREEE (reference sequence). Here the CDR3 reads CASSLAGRGTEAFF. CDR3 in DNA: TGTGCCAGCAGCTTGGCCGGCAGGGGCACTGAAGCTTTCTTT.

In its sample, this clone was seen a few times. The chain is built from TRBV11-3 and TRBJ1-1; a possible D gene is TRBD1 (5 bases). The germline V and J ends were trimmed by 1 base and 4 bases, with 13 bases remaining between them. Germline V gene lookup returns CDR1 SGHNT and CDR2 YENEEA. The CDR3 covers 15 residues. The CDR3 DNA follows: TGTGCCAGCAGCTTAGGCACGCGGGGGATCACTGAAGCTTTCTTT. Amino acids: CASSLGTRGITEAFF.

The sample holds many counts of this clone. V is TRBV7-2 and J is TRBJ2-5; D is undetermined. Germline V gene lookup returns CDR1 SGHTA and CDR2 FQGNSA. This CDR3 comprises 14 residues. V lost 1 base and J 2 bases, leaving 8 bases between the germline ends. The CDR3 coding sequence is TGTGCCAGCAGCTTAGGACGGAGACAAGAGACCCAGTACTTC. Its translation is CASSLGRRQETQYF. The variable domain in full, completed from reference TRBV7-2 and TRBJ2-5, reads GAGVSQSPSNKVTEKGKDVELRCDPISGHTALYWYRQSLGQGLEFLIYFQGNSAPDKSGLPSDRFSAERTGGSVSTLTIQRTQQEDSAVYLCASSLGRRQETQYFGPGTRLLVL.

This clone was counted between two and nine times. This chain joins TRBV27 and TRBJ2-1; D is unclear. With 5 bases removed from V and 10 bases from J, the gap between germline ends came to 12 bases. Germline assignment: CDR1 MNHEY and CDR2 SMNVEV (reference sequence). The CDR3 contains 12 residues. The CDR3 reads CASSPRHREQFF. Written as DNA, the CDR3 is TGTGCCAGCAGTCCACGACATAGGGAGCAGTTCTTC.

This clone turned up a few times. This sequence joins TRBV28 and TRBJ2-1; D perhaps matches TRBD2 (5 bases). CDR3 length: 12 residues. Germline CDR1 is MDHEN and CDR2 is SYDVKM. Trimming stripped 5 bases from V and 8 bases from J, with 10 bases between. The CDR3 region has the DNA TGTGCCAGCAGTAATAGCGTGGATGAGCAGTTCTTC. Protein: CASSNSVDEQFF.

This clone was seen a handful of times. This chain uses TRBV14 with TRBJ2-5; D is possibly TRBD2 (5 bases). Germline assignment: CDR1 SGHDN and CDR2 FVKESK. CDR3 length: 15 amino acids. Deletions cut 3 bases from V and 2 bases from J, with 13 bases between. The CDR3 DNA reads TGTGCCAGCAGCCAGATTCTCAGCGGACAAGAGACCCAGTACTTC. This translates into CASSQILSGQETQYF.

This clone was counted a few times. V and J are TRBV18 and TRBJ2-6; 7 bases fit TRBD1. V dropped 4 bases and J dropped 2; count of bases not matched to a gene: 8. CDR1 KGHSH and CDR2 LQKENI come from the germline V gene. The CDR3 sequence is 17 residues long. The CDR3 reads CASSQRRGGAGANVLTF. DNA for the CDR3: TGTGCCAGCTCACAGCGTAGAGGGGGCGCTGGGGCCAACGTCCTGACTTTC.

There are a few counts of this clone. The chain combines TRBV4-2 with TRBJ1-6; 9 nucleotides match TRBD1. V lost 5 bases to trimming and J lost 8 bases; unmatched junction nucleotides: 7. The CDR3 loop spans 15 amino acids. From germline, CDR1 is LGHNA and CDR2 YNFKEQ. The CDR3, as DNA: TGTGCCAGCAGCAATTGGGACAGGGAGTATTCACCCCTCCACTTT. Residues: CASSNWDREYSPLHF.

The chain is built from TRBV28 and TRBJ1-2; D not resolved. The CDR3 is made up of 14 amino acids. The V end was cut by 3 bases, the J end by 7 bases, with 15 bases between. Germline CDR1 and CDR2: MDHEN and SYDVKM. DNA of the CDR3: TGTGCCAGCAGTTTTCGGGCGGGTGTACTTGGCTACACCTTC. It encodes CASSFRAGVLGYTF.

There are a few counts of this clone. Here the CDR3 reads CASITRWEPYEQYF. As DNA, the CDR3 is TGTGCCAGCATCACTCGGTGGGAGCCCTACGAGCAGTACTTC. The chain recombines TRBV9 with TRBJ2-7, with D perhaps matching TRBD2 (5 bases). The CDR3 runs to 14 residues. Per germline, CDR1 SGDLS and CDR2 YYNGEE. Trimming removed 6 bases from V and 2 bases from J, with 15 bases in between.

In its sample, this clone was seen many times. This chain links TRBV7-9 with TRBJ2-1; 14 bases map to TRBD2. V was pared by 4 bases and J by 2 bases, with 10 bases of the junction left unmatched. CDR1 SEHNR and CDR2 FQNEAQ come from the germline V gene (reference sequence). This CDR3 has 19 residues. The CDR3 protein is CASSSPRLAGGPTYNEQFF. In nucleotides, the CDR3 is TGTGCCAGCAGCTCCCCGAGACTAGCGGGGGGGCCGACCTACAATGAGCAGTTCTTC.

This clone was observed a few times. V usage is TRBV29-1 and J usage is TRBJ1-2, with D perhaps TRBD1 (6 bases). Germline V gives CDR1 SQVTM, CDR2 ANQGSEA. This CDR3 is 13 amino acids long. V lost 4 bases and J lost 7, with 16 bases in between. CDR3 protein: CSVVDWGGSGYTF. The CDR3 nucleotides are TGCAGCGTTGTTGATTGGGGGGGCTCTGGCTACACCTTC.

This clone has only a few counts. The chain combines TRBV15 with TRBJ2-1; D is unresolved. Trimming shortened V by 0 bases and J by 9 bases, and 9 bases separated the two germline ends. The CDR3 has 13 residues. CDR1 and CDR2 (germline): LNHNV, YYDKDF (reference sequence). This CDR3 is CATSRDNGGEQFF. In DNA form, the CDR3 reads TGTGCCACCAGCAGAGATAATGGCGGTGAGCAGTTCTTC.

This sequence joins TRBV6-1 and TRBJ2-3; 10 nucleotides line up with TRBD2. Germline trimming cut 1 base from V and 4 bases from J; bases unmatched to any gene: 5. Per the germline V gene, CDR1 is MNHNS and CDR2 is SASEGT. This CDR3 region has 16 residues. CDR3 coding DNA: TGTGCCAGCAGTGAAGGAAGTAGCGGGGGGTCAGATACGCAGTATTTT. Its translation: CASSEGSSGGSDTQYF.

The CDR3 nucleotides are TGTGCCAGCAGTTTAGGGGGACAGGGAAGCACTGAAGCTTTCTTT. Protein product: CASSLGGQGSTEAFF. The rearrangement uses TRBV28 and TRBJ1-1, with 9 bases lining up with TRBD1. The CDR3 is 15 amino acids. CDR1 is MDHEN and CDR2 is SYDVKM in the germline V gene. Losses at the gene ends were 2 bases for V and 4 bases for J; bases not matched to a gene: 5. The whole variable domain, remainder taken from reference TRBV28 and TRBJ1-1, is DVKVTQSSRYLVKRTGEKVFLECVQDMDHENMFWYRQDPGLGLRLIYFSYDVKMKEKGDIPEGYSVSREKKERFSLILESASTNQTSMYLCASSLGGQGSTEAFFGQGTRLTVV.